Following are 27 T cell receptor beta chains from one sample sequenced in a study of monozygotic twins with inflammatory bowel disease. TCRdb re-called the 5' RACE reads and catalogs CDR3 proteins one per entry, DNA excluded. The sample data list 300,000 to 350,000 distinct CDR3 sequences. Specimen: blood. Source of these receptors: a human donor with ulcerative colitis or Crohn's disease, or a healthy co-twin of an affected twin (not recorded which).

CDR3 loop: CASSSRGLAGDEQFF. The gene calls are TRBV7-3 and TRBJ2-1; TCRdb selects TRBD2, and the lack of DNA leaves this call unchecked. Germline V lookup: CDR1 SGHTA, CDR2 FQGTGA. The CDR3 consists of 15 residues. The variable domain in full, with the rest retrieved from reference TRBV7-3 and TRBJ2-1, is GAGVSQTPSNKVTEKGKYVELRCDPISGHTALYWYRQSLGQGPEFLIYFQGTGAADDSGLPNDRFFAVRPEGSVSTLKIQRTERGDSAVYLCASSSRGLAGDEQFFGPGTRLTVL.

The V and J genes are TRBV7-9 and TRBJ1-5; absent DNA, TCRdb's TRBD1 call cannot be checked. The CDR3 is made up of 15 amino acids. Germline V gene data show CDR1 as SEHNR and CDR2 as FQNEAQ (reference sequence). The CDR3 protein is CASSAQTTGSQPQHF. Full variable domain (rest looked up from reference TRBV7-9 and TRBJ1-5): DTGVSQNPRHKITKRGQNVTFRCDPISEHNRLYWYRQTLGQGPEFLTYFQNEAQLEKSRLLSDRFSAERPKGSFSTLEIQRTEQGDSAMYLCASSAQTTGSQPQHFGDGTRLSIL.

The genes are TRBV5-4 and TRBJ2-3; TCRdb's D call, TRBD2, is unchecked because there is no DNA. Germline CDR1 SGHNT, CDR2 YYREEE (reference sequence). This CDR3 has 16 amino acids. The CDR3 is CASSLTSGRPTDTQYF.

The CDR3 loop reads CASTPGTDRSGELFF. The chain joins TRBV28 to TRBJ2-2; TCRdb designates TRBD1, a call that cannot be tested without DNA. Germline CDR1 MDHEN, CDR2 SYDVKM. The CDR3 length is 15 residues. Complete variable domain (other parts from reference TRBV28 and TRBJ2-2): DVKVTQSSRYLVKRTGEKVFLECVQDMDHENMFWYRQDPGLGLRLIYFSYDVKMKEKGDIPEGYSVSREKKERFSLILESASTNQTSMYLCASTPGTDRSGELFFGEGSRLTVL.

The rearrangement links TRBV4-2 to TRBJ1-1. The CDR3 runs to 17 residues. In germline, CDR1 is LGHNA, CDR2 YNFKEQ. The CDR3 region is CASSQERVVRVNTEAFF.

The chain has TRBV30 and TRBJ2-1; the D call from TCRdb, TRBD1, cannot be confirmed without DNA. Germline values: CDR1 GTSNPN, CDR2 SVGIG (reference sequence). This CDR3 region has 14 residues. The CDR3 protein is CAWKRDRRYNEQFF.

V is TRBV7-8 and J is TRBJ2-3; the D gene TCRdb calls, TRBD1, cannot be checked with no DNA. This CDR3 spans 16 amino acids. The germline gives CDR1 SGHVS, CDR2 FQNEAQ. The CDR3 region is CASSSRRQRSTDTQYF. Looking up the rest from reference TRBV7-8 and TRBJ2-3 gives the full variable domain: GAGVSQSPRYKVAKRGQDVALRCDPISGHVSLFWYQQALGQGPEFLTYFQNEAQLDKSGLPSDRFFAERPEGSVSTLKIQRTQQEDSAVYLCASSSRRQRSTDTQYFGPGTRLTVL.

This chain joins TRBV12-3 or TRBV12-4 and TRBJ1-5; TCRdb outputs TRBD1, but without DNA this stays unchecked. The CDR3 runs to 15 residues. CDR3 amino acids: CASSPAGVGNQPQHF.

This chain links TRBV6-5 with TRBJ2-6. Germline-derived CDR1 and CDR2 are MNHEY and SVGAGI. The length of the CDR3 is 15 residues. The CDR3 here is CASSFERAGANVLTF.

This chain joins TRBV12-3 or TRBV12-4 and TRBJ1-2; without DNA, the TCRdb call of TRBD1 cannot be checked. The CDR3 length is 14 residues. The CDR3 reads CASSPVPKGYGYTF.

The gene calls are TRBV15 and TRBJ2-7; TCRdb selects TRBD1, and the lack of DNA leaves this call unchecked. CDR3 size: 15 residues. CDR1 is LNHNV and CDR2 is YYDKDF in the germline V gene (reference sequence). This CDR3 is CATSRPPKASSEQYF.

The V and J genes are TRBV5-1 and TRBJ2-5; absent DNA, TCRdb's TRBD1 call cannot be checked. This CDR3 comprises 15 residues. CDR1 is SGHRS and CDR2 is YFSETQ in the germline V gene. CDR3 residues: CASSRASGLWETQYF.

The chain couples TRBV13 to TRBJ1-1; the D call from TCRdb, TRBD1, cannot be confirmed without DNA. The CDR3 is 14 residues long. Germline values: CDR1 PRHDT, CDR2 FYEKMQ (reference sequence). CDR3 protein: CASSRTGVNTEAFF.

The chain is built from TRBV4-3 and TRBJ1-2; the D call of TRBD1 rests on TCRdb alone, since no DNA is present to check it. This CDR3 region has 16 residues. The V gene's germline CDR1 is LGHNA and CDR2 YSLEER. This chain's CDR3 is CASSQGPTSIGGGYTF.

V is TRBV7-9 and J is TRBJ1-2; the TCRdb D gene call, TRBD1, has no DNA to confirm it. CDR3 length: 14 residues. Germline lookup yields CDR1 SEHNR and CDR2 FQNEAQ (reference sequence). This CDR3 reads CASSPSLTGSGYTF.

The chain combines TRBV7-3 with TRBJ2-3. CDR3 size: 13 residues. CDR1 SGHTA and CDR2 FQGTGA come from the germline V gene. The CDR3 loop reads CASSLAHVDTQYF.

The V and J genes are TRBV28 and TRBJ1-5; checking the TCRdb D call of TRBD1 is not possible without DNA. CDR3 size: 12 residues. Germline CDR1 reads MDHEN; CDR2 reads SYDVKM. The chain's CDR3 is CASPDGQGAQHF.

The rearrangement links TRBV11-2 to TRBJ2-5. CDR1 and CDR2 (germline): SGHAT, FQNNGV. The CDR3 contains 14 residues. CDR3 in amino acids: CASSLNSLAETQYF.

V gene TRBV5-1 combines with J gene TRBJ1-1. The CDR3 has 15 amino acids. CDR1 is SGHRS, CDR2 YFSETQ, per germline. The CDR3 loop is CASSREGGGSPEAFF.

The chain employs TRBV4-1 and TRBJ2-7. Germline values: CDR1 MGHRA, CDR2 YSYEKL. This CDR3 is 14 amino acids long. The chain's CDR3 is CASSQVRDRGEQYF.

V gene TRBV30 combines with J gene TRBJ1-5. This CDR3 has 13 amino acids. The germline CDR1 and CDR2 sequences are GTSNPN and SVGIG (reference sequence). CDR3 sequence reads: CAWSDRGNQPQHF.

The CDR3 spells CASSLEPDRGPYNEQFF. V gene TRBV5-1 combines with J gene TRBJ2-1. The germline gives CDR1 SGHRS, CDR2 YFSETQ. The CDR3 length is 17 residues.

V and J are TRBV6-1 and TRBJ1-2. Germline V gives CDR1 MNHNS, CDR2 SASEGT. CDR3 length equals 15 residues. CDR3 amino acids: CASSGYQAVGYGYTF.

The chain links TRBV5-1 to TRBJ2-6. The CDR3 sequence is 17 residues long. Germline V gives CDR1 SGHRS, CDR2 YFSETQ. The CDR3 loop reads CASSLAALRSGANVLTF.

The J gene is TRBJ2-5, the V gene TRBV6-5. Looked up from germline, CDR1 is MNHEY and CDR2 is SVGAGI. The CDR3 totals 14 residues. CDR3 sequence reads: CASSLHRVQETQYF.

The gene calls are TRBV6-1 and TRBJ2-2; TCRdb selects TRBD1, and the lack of DNA leaves this call unchecked. Germline V gene sequence: CDR1 MNHNS, CDR2 SASEGT. This CDR3 has 15 residues. CDR3 sequence reads: CASRPDRGNTGELFF.

The chain couples TRBV7-9 to TRBJ2-1; the TRBD1 assignment by TCRdb is unverifiable without DNA. From germline, CDR1 is SEHNR and CDR2 FQNEAQ (reference sequence). This CDR3 comprises 11 residues. Here the CDR3 reads CASNNQGKQFF.